This T cell receptor beta chain was sequenced for a study of T cells after yellow fever vaccination. Background on the study: Researchers used SMART-Seq v4 Ultra Low Input to prepare fractions that had low cell numbers. Study-level points and caveats: The CD4 and CD8 compartments had a small share of their clonotypes in common. Most clones from primary vaccination were detected again post-booster (just under 97% CD4, around 88% CD8).

UMIs and a universal primer site were added when TCR cDNA was made by 5'RACE template switching. From the 5' RACE reads, TCRdb called clonotypes with MiXCR, one entry per CDR3 protein. The sample consists of about 73,000 distinct CDR3 sequences, 7.5% to 9% of them appearing once. CDR1 and CDR2 (germline): MNHEY, SMNVEV (reference sequence). V lost 7 bases and J 2 bases, leaving 10 bases between the germline ends. The CDR3 spans 13 residues. In its sample, this clonotype was seen a few times. Its antigen is unidentified. Material: CD8+ T cells sorted from PBMCs, obtained on the day of the yellow fever booster vaccination. The TCR sequence derives from a man aged 25-40 years who received the YFV17D yellow fever vaccine. The chain links TRBV27 to TRBJ2-3; D possibly corresponds to TRBD1 (6 bases). CDR3 amino acids: CASKGVFTDTQYF. The CDR3 region has the DNA TGTGCCAGCAAGGGGGTTTTCACAGATACGCAGTATTTT.